These T cell receptor beta chains were read from a single sample in a study of technical replicates of blood from a few donors. Data came from immunoSEQ multiplex PCR; TCRdb stores just in-frame clones and leaves some out. The table lists tens of thousands of clones, around 90% of them singletons, with 0.27% in the top ten. The specimen sequenced was T cells isolated from PBMCs. The receptors come from a human donor in good health. Both conserved end residues are part of each CDR3. The order of the fields is J gene, V gene, CDR3 protein.

J: TRBJ1-1
V: TRBV23-1
CDR3: CASRVFRTWGAFF

J: TRBJ1-3
V: TRBV28
CDR3: CASTLTGAGNTIYF

J: TRBJ1-2
V: TRBV30
CDR3: CAWSGGRYYGYTF

J: TRBJ2-5
V: TRBV10-2
CDR3: CASTPLLDRETQYF

J: TRBJ2-7
V: TRBV10-1
CDR3: CASSEGAGGTYEQYF

J: TRBJ1-4
V: TRBV28
CDR3: CASSLGSTNEKLFF

J: TRBJ2-2
V: TRBV4-1
CDR3: CASSQLAVRWGELFF

J: TRBJ2-1
V: TRBV5-1
CDR3: CASSLRGQGFHNEQFF

J: TRBJ2-1
V: TRBV5-4
CDR3: CASSLGGSVADEQFF

J: TRBJ2-5
V: TRBV6-1
CDR3: CASSVGQKETQYF

J: TRBJ2-5
V: TRBV16
CDR3: CASSRKGKGRSQETQYF

J: TRBJ2-2
V: TRBV7-9
CDR3: CARGGSTGTGELFF

J: TRBJ1-2
V: TRBV6-5
CDR3: CASKGRATSQNGYTF

J: TRBJ2-7
V: TRBV4-2
CDR3: CASSQEGDSSYEQYF

J: TRBJ2-7
V: TRBV27
CDR3: CASSSQTSGISYEQYF

J: TRBJ2-5
V: TRBV5-4
CDR3: CASSLGRKETQYF

J: TRBJ2-7
V: TRBV2
CDR3: CASRLQGNPYEQYF

J: TRBJ2-7
V: TRBV10-3
CDR3: CAISENRGLEEQYF

J: TRBJ2-1
V: TRBV5-1
CDR3: CASSLGTGEDEQFF

J: TRBJ1-1
V: TRBV7-9
CDR3: CASSPSGNTEAFF

J: TRBJ2-7
V: TRBV18
CDR3: CASSPVGGEQSSYEQYF

J: TRBJ2-7
V: TRBV5-6
CDR3: CASSPDVRGEQYF

J: TRBJ2-3
V: TRBV7-9
CDR3: CASSLGYADSSSTDTQYF

J: TRBJ2-7
V: TRBV10-3
CDR3: CAISLRTANSYEQYF

J: TRBJ1-6
V: TRBV27
CDR3: CASSLDSSYNSPLHF

J: TRBJ2-7
V: TRBV6-1
CDR3: CASSESRTKRRGFYEQYF

J: TRBJ1-1
V: TRBV29-1
CDR3: CSVADRMNTEAFF

J: TRBJ2-5
V: TRBV15
CDR3: CATSRHTGGTAQYF

J: TRBJ2-5
V: TRBV30
CDR3: CAWSHLAGMGTQYF

J: TRBJ1-5
V: TRBV7-9
CDR3: CASSPFGIDGQPQHF

J: TRBJ2-5
V: TRBV5-6
CDR3: CASSFNEETQYF

J: TRBJ2-1
V: TRBV15
CDR3: CATSRDQGTSSYNEQFF

J: TRBJ1-1
V: TRBV4-1
CDR3: CASSQEGQGRTEAFF

J: TRBJ1-1
V: TRBV27
CDR3: CASSLSRGTEAFF

J: TRBJ2-3
V: TRBV28
CDR3: CASSLKGPDTQYF

J: TRBJ1-5
V: TRBV30
CDR3: CAWSVGGFNQPQHF

J: TRBJ1-6
V: TRBV6-5
CDR3: CASSYDQASYNSPLHF

J: TRBJ1-4
V: TRBV29-1
CDR3: CSVGATNEKLFF

J: TRBJ2-5
V: TRBV10-3
CDR3: CAISSLAGPQETQYF

J: TRBJ1-1
V: TRBV29-1
CDR3: CSAQRTGKDFNTEAFF

J: TRBJ1-2
V: TRBV5-1
CDR3: CASKFGTAYGYTF

J: TRBJ1-3
V: TRBV7-9
CDR3: CASSLAPSGNTIYF

J: TRBJ2-1
V: TRBV7-9
CDR3: CASTNTGDRNNEQFF

J: TRBJ1-1
V: TRBV2
CDR3: CASMIRPAEAFF

J: TRBJ2-2
V: TRBV27
CDR3: CASSLTGAAGELFF

J: TRBJ1-2
V: TRBV28
CDR3: CASSSQSTPDSQPYGYTF

J: TRBJ1-3
V: TRBV6-6
CDR3: CASRGRDRVGNTIYF

J: TRBJ1-6
V: TRBV30
CDR3: CAWSELLLLHF

J: TRBJ2-7
V: TRBV28
CDR3: CASSSSVFEQYF

J: TRBJ1-5
V: TRBV30
CDR3: CALQNGGNSNQPQHF

J: TRBJ2-1
V: TRBV4-1
CDR3: CASSQGGTSGVNEQFF

J: TRBJ2-7
V: TRBV28
CDR3: CASSRTGGGMGYEQYF

J: TRBJ1-1
V: TRBV11-2
CDR3: CASSPGTGSILNTEAFF

J: TRBJ1-4
V: TRBV28
CDR3: CASSLRGQGLLYEKLFF

J: TRBJ1-3
V: TRBV11-2
CDR3: CASSPTGPTGSGNTIYF